Listed below are T cell receptor beta chains from one sample, sequenced in a study of radiotherapy plus CTLA-4 blockade in lung cancer. Using immunoSEQ multiplex PCR, the repertoire was profiled, and TCRdb retains in-frame clones only, with some absent. The table includes about 99,000 clones, 70% to 90% detected once. This material consisted of peripheral blood, taken from a patient treated with radiotherapy plus ipilimumab. The source of these receptors is a human donor with non-small cell lung cancer that progressed on radiotherapy plus ipilimumab. CDR3s include the opening cysteine and the closing phenylalanine or tryptophan. Fields, in order: V gene, J gene, D gene, clone size, CDR3 DNA, CDR3 protein. A D gene is named only where the DNA matches it firmly. The size entry is marked missing in some rows and otherwise reads once, few, many or a size class.

>TRBV5-1|TRBJ2-3|NA|NA
TGCGCCAGCAGAGGGGCTAGTAGCACAGATACGCAGTATTTT
CASRGASSTDTQYF
>TRBV6-5|TRBJ2-1|NA|NA
TGTGCCAGCAGTGGGGGACTCCACAATGAGCAGTTCTTC
CASSGGLHNEQFF
>TRBV2|TRBJ2-2|NA|NA
TGTGCCAGCAACTACCCCGACGTTACGGGGGAGCTGTTTTTT
CASNYPDVTGELFF
>TRBV7-2|TRBJ2-1|TRBD2|NA
TGTGCCAGATCTAGCGGGGTCCTCAATGAGCAGTTCTTC
CARSSGVLNEQFF
>TRBV29-1|TRBJ2-1|NA|once
TGCAGCGTTGTAATAACGGGAAGCTCCTACAATGAGCAGTTCTTC
CSVVITGSSYNEQFF
>TRBV7-8|TRBJ2-3|TRBD2|NA
TGTGCCAGCAGCTTAGGAGGGACTAGCGGGAGAACGGGTACGCAGTATTTT
CASSLGGTSGRTGTQYF
>TRBV6-6|TRBJ1-1|NA|once
TGTGCCAGCCGTTTGAACACTGAAGCTTTCTTT
CASRLNTEAFF
>TRBV5-6|TRBJ2-7|NA|NA
TGTGCCAGCAGCTTGGTATGGGAAAGCGAGCAGTACTTC
CASSLVWESEQYF
>TRBV11-2|TRBJ2-2|TRBD2|NA
TGTGCCAGCACAGGGACTAGCGGGATACCGAACACCGGGGAGCTGTTTTTT
CASTGTSGIPNTGELFF
>TRBV5-4|TRBJ2-7|NA|NA
TGTGCCAGCAGCTTCTTGGGTAAGGAGCAGTACTTC
CASSFLGKEQYF
>TRBV7-7|TRBJ2-5|NA|NA
TGTGCTAGCAGCTTAGGGTTGCGGACTAACCTAGAGACCCAGTACTTC
CASSLGLRTNLETQYF
>TRBV5-1|TRBJ2-2|TRBD2|NA
TGCGCCAGCAGCCGGGGGGCGAGCGGGAGTGCCACCGGGGAGCTGTTTTTT
CASSRGASGSATGELFF
>TRBV7-8|TRBJ2-1|TRBD2|NA
TGTGCCAGCAGCTTAGCGCTCGGACTAGCGATCTACAATGAGCAGTTCTTC
CASSLALGLAIYNEQFF
>TRBV6-5|TRBJ2-2|NA|once
TGTGCCAGCAGTTATGGGGGTGATCACCGGGAGCTGTTTTTT
CASSYGGDHRELFF
>TRBV18|TRBJ1-2|NA|once
TGTGCCAGCTCAGTGCGCATTGGGGGCGCCGATGGCTACACCTTC
CASSVRIGGADGYTF